The 21 T cell receptor beta chains in this list originate from one sample, sequenced in a study of shared clonotypes between healthy human individuals. The protocol was immunoSEQ multiplex PCR, while the TCRdb copy is restricted to in-frame clones and leaves out a portion. This repertoire shows roughly 2,300,000 clones, roughly 90% found once; its top ten account for roughly 0.34%. The sequenced material came from naive CD4+ T cells from PBMCs. Noted subset: CD45RA+ positively selected. The receptors stem from a man between 18 and 35 years old in good health. Some clones in this sample may be carry-over from other donors' samples.

The chain couples TRBV11-3 to TRBJ2-1, with TRBD2 as a possible D gene (5 bases). The germline V gene has CDR1 SGHNT and CDR2 YENEEA. Trimming shortened V by 5 bases and J by 4 bases, and 15 bases separated the two germline ends. The CDR3 is 15 amino acids. Here the CDR3 reads CASSPRTGGYNEQFF. In DNA form, the CDR3 reads TGTGCCAGCAGCCCGAGGACTGGCGGATACAATGAGCAGTTCTTC.

CDR3 amino acids: CASSRYGSSGRADEQYF. The DNA for the CDR3 is TGTGCCAGTAGTAGGTACGGGAGTAGCGGGAGGGCCGACGAGCAGTACTTC. The genes are TRBV19 and TRBJ2-7, with 11 nucleotides matching TRBD2. The V segment lost 4 bases and the J segment 5 bases; nucleotides outside the gene matches: 13. Germline-derived CDR1 and CDR2 are LNHDA and SQIVND (reference sequence). The CDR3 runs 17 residues.

With respect to this clone: At the DNA level, this CDR3 is encoded by other sequences in the same sample as well. The rearrangement uses TRBV6-5 and TRBJ2-7; no firm D call. Looked up from germline, CDR1 is MNHEY and CDR2 is SVGAGI. The CDR3 consists of 12 residues. V lost 8 bases and J 3 bases, leaving 11 bases between the germline ends. The CDR3 loop reads CASRSGSYEQYF. The CDR3 bases are TGTGCCAGCCGGTCCGGTAGCTACGAGCAGTACTTC.

The chain combines TRBV5-1 with TRBJ1-2; D is undetermined. The CDR3 spans 15 residues. Germline V gene data show CDR1 as SGHRS and CDR2 as YFSETQ. The V end was cut by 4 bases, the J end by 2 bases, with 15 bases between. As DNA, the CDR3 is TGCGCCAGCAGCGAGATCGACGGCGGAAACTATGGCTACACCTTC. It codes for CASSEIDGGNYGYTF.

V usage is TRBV6-1 and J usage is TRBJ2-1; D tentatively reads TRBD1 or TRBD2 (7 bases each). Trimming removed 3 bases from V and 7 bases from J, with 16 bases in between. The CDR3 consists of 15 residues. CDR1 is MNHNS, CDR2 SASEGT, per germline. For the CDR3, the DNA is TGTGCCAGCAGTGACCAACCCAGGGGGGGAAATGAGCAGTTCTTC. This codes for CASSDQPRGGNEQFF.

The V gene is TRBV10-3, the J gene TRBJ1-4; D not resolved. Looked up from germline, CDR1 is ENHRY and CDR2 is SYGVKD. This CDR3 has 15 amino acids. V lost 0 bases to trimming and J lost 4 bases, with 9 bases between them. Here the CDR3 reads CAISESGLFNEKLFF. The CDR3 nucleotides are TGTGCCATCAGTGAGTCAGGGCTATTTAATGAAAAACTGTTTTTT.

V is TRBV19 and J is TRBJ1-1; D remains ambiguous. The germline V gene encodes CDR1 LNHDA and CDR2 SQIVND (reference sequence). V gave up 2 bases and J gave up 10 bases, with 11 bases separating them. The CDR3 covers 12 residues. CDR3 nucleotides: TGTGCCAGTAGTATAAATAGTGGGCGAGCTTTCTTT. Translation gives CASSINSGRAFF.

The rearrangement joins TRBV15 to TRBJ2-7, with TRBD2 identical over 9 bases. This CDR3 is built from 15 residues. From germline, CDR1 is LNHNV and CDR2 YYDKDF (reference sequence). V shed 5 bases, J shed 3 bases, and the junction held 8 bases outside the gene matches. The DNA of the CDR3 is TGTGCCACCAGCGCCTCGACTAGCGGCCACTACGAGCAGTACTTC. It specifies CATSASTSGHYEQYF.

The CDR3 reads CASGLVRDSPSNYGYTF. The CDR3 nucleotides are TGTGCTAGTGGTTTGGTACGGGACAGCCCTTCTAACTATGGCTACACCTTC. This chain links TRBV12-5 with TRBJ1-2; 7 bases align to TRBD1. This CDR3 has 17 amino acids. Germline assignment: CDR1 LGHNT and CDR2 FRNRAP. V shed 0 bases and J 0 bases; nucleotides not matched to a gene: 7.

The V call is TRBV5-5, the J call TRBJ1-1; D might be TRBD1 (6 bases). The V end was cut by 3 bases, the J end by 0 bases, with 18 bases between. Looked up from germline, CDR1 is SGHKS and CDR2 is YYEKEE (reference sequence). This CDR3 is 17 amino acids long. CDR3 loop: CASSWGPLGQMNTEAFF. CDR3 DNA sequence: TGTGCCAGCAGCTGGGGACCATTAGGACAGATGAACACTGAAGCTTTCTTT. The variable domain in full, completed from reference TRBV5-5 and TRBJ1-1, reads DAGVTQSPTHLIKTRGQQVTLRCSPISGHKSVSWYQQVLGQGPQFIFQYYEKEERGRGNFPDRFSARQFPNYSSELNVNALLLGDSALYLCASSWGPLGQMNTEAFFGQGTRLTVV.

CDR3 sequence reads: CASSQGHLTKYEQYF. CDR3 DNA: TGCGCCAGCAGCCAGGGCCACCTTACCAAGTACGAGCAGTACTTC. The chain employs TRBV4-1 and TRBJ2-7; D not certain. Germline V gene sequence: CDR1 MGHRA, CDR2 YSYEKL. Trimming removed 3 bases at V and 4 bases at J, with 16 bases between. The CDR3 contains 15 residues.

The chain has TRBV2 and TRBJ1-5; 8 positions agree with TRBD1. The V and J ends lost 7 bases and 4 bases, in that order; junction bases with no gene match: 6. The germline V gene has CDR1 SNHLY and CDR2 FYNNEI. There are 14 residues in the CDR3. CDR3 loop: CASNRGQVNQPQHF. In DNA, the CDR3 is TGTGCCAGCAATCGGGGACAGGTTAATCAGCCCCAGCATTTT.

The chain uses TRBV7-2 and TRBJ2-5, with 9 bases matching TRBD2. The V gene's germline CDR1 is SGHTA and CDR2 FQGNSA. Trimming at V came to 2 bases and at J to 5 bases, leaving 6 bases not matched to a gene. This CDR3 is built from 15 residues. The CDR3 sequence is CASSLTGTSYETQYF. The CDR3 DNA reads as TGTGCCAGCAGCTTAACCGGGACTAGCTATGAGACCCAGTACTTC. Using reference TRBV7-2 and TRBJ2-5 for the parts outside the CDR3, the full variable domain is GAGVSQSPSNKVTEKGKDVELRCDPISGHTALYWYRQSLGQGLEFLIYFQGNSAPDKSGLPSDRFSAERTGGSVSTLTIQRTQQEDSAVYLCASSLTGTSYETQYFGPGTRLLVL.

The chain recombines TRBV11-3 with TRBJ2-4; weak D call: TRBD1 (5 bases). V was pared by 0 bases and J by 7 bases, with 13 bases between. Per the germline V gene, CDR1 is SGHNT and CDR2 is YENEEA. CDR3 length: 15 residues. Written as DNA, the CDR3 is TGTGCCAGCAGCTTAGATTCCCAGGGAATCAACATTCAGTACTTC. This encodes CASSLDSQGINIQYF.

This chain uses TRBV27 with TRBJ2-5; 8 bases are shared with TRBD2. The CDR3 length is 16 residues. The V gene end was trimmed by 3 bases and the J gene end by 5 bases; junction bases not matched to a gene: 11. CDR1 is MNHEY and CDR2 is SMNVEV in the germline V gene (reference sequence). The CDR3 loop is CASSFSGRALRETQYF. Here the CDR3 DNA reads TGTGCCAGCAGTTTTTCCGGGAGGGCCCTCAGGGAGACCCAGTACTTC.

The chain combines TRBV21-1 with TRBJ2-5; the table's D call of TRBD1 was not tested on the DNA. TRBV21-1 is classified as a pseudogene. The CDR3 has 15 residues. The CDR3 sequence: CASSLGTEPRETQYF. The CDR3, as DNA: TGTGCCAGCAGCCTTGGGACAGAGCCAAGAGAGACCCAGTACTTC.

Of note for this clone: The sample carries other DNA sequences with the same CDR3. The V call is TRBV28, the J call TRBJ2-7; 7 bases align to TRBD1. The CDR3 has 14 residues. Germline CDR1 and CDR2: MDHEN and SYDVKM. V lost 1 base and J lost 2; bases outside the gene matches: 2. The CDR3 spells CASSLSGQTYEQYF. In DNA form, the CDR3 reads TGTGCCAGCAGTTTATCGGGACAGACCTACGAGCAGTACTTC.

This clone was observed a single time. The chain has TRBV7-2 and TRBJ1-1, with TRBD1 identical over 9 bases. Germline V gives CDR1 SGHTA, CDR2 FQGNSA. This CDR3 comprises 17 residues. The ends lost 4 bases at V and 11 bases at J; junction bases unmatched: 20. The CDR3 coding sequence is TGTGCCAGCAGCTCCCCCCCGGGACAGGGAATCGGCGGGTCGGCTTTCTTT. It encodes CASSSPPGQGIGGSAFF.

The chain carries TRBV7-9 and TRBJ2-5; perhaps TRBD2 as D (6 bases). Between the trimmed V and J ends, which lost 6 bases and 5 bases, there was a span of 16 bases. The CDR3 runs 14 residues. Per the germline V gene, CDR1 is SEHNR and CDR2 is FQNEAQ (reference sequence). CDR3 loop: CASRELSGRETQYF. CDR3 DNA sequence: TGTGCCAGCAGGGAGCTATCGGGGAGGGAGACCCAGTACTTC.

This clone was seen once. CDR3 DNA sequence: TGTGCCAGCAGTCCGACTAGCGGGAGCGGAGAGACCCAGTACTTC. This translates into CASSPTSGSGETQYF. V gene TRBV6-4 combines with J gene TRBJ2-5; 12 bases match TRBD2. Germline CDR1 MRHNA, CDR2 SNTAGT. Trimming took 5 bases from V and 4 from J; bases not matched to a gene: 5. This CDR3 is built from 15 residues.

This chain connects TRBV2 to TRBJ2-3; TRBD1 or TRBD2 may be the D gene (6 bases each). The CDR3 sequence is 15 residues long. Trimming pared 10 bases from V and 2 bases from J, leaving 19 bases between. From germline, CDR1 is SNHLY and CDR2 FYNNEI. The chain's CDR3 is CATKGGRRVTDTQYF. The CDR3 bases are TGTGCCACCAAAGGGGGGAGGCGGGTCACAGATACGCAGTATTTT.